This T cell receptor (beta chain) came from a study of cytomegalovirus exposure and HLA in healthy donors. Across the whole study: A later analysis reported the same platform for the 100 to 150 validation repertoires and the 666 first-cohort repertoires. Study-level points and caveats: Many donors carried some public TCRs, although rarity characterized most TCR sequences. Cytomegalovirus association was listed for approximately 160 TCR beta chains.

V lost 4 bases and J 9 bases, leaving 6 bases between the germline ends. The germline V gene has CDR1 MNHNY and CDR2 SVGAGI (reference sequence). This CDR3 contains 11 residues. Details on this clone: What it binds is not known.

Sequenced by immunoSEQ multiplex PCR; TCRdb stores in-frame clones only, minus some. The table lists approximately 270,000 clones, roughly 87% of them singletons. The rearrangement joins TRBV6-6 to TRBJ2-2, with D unresolved. The sequence derives from a man in his late teens or twenties in good health and CMV-seropositive. Sample: PBMCs. CDR3 nucleotides: TGTGCCAGCAGTTTGTCCAGGGAGCTGTTTTTT. It encodes CASSLSRELFF.